These T cell receptor beta chains were read from a single sample in a study of CD4 and CD8 cells across lung adenocarcinoma regions. One entry per CDR3 protein results from TCRdb running MiXCR on the PCR reads. The data show 4,000 or so distinct CDR3 sequences, approximately 60% seen once. Specimen: CD8+ T cells from the margin of a lung tumor. All receptors come from a female donor with lung adenocarcinoma. The CD4 and CD8 labels of this study may be unreliable. Both conserved end residues are part of each CDR3. Fields, in order: D gene, CDR3 length, V gene, J gene, clone size, CDR3 DNA, CDR3 protein. D genes are given only for firm matches. Not every row has a clone size; where given, it reads once, few, many or a size class.

-	11	TRBV10-3	TRBJ2-1	once	TGTGCCACCCAGAATAACAATGAGCAGTTCTTC	CATQNNNEQFF
TRBD2	18	TRBV3-1	TRBJ2-1	-	TGTGCCAGCAGCCAAGGCCGACTAGCGGGGAGTCCCAACGAGGAGCTGTTTTTC	CASSQGRLAGSPNEELFF
-	15	TRBV11-3	TRBJ2-3	-	TGTGCCAGCAGCTACGATGCTAGTAGCACAGATACGCAGTATTTT	CASSYDASSTDTQYF
TRBD1	15	TRBV7-2	TRBJ2-2	-	TGTGCCAGCAGCCCCGGGACAGTAGTCACCGGGGAGCTGTTTTTT	CASSPGTVVTGELFF
-	19	TRBV6-5	TRBJ1-4	-	TGTGCCAGCAGTTATCGAGCCTACCGACAGGTTGGGACTAATGAAAAACTGTTTTTT	CASSYRAYRQVGTNEKLFF
-	18	TRBV15	TRBJ2-7	few	TGTGCCACCAGCAGCCGACGGCGGGGAGATCTTTCCAACTACGAGCAGTACTTC	CATSSRRRGDLSNYEQYF
-	14	TRBV10-3	TRBJ2-2	once	TGTGCCAGTCAGAGAGCGGGCGGGGCCGGGGAGCTGTTTTTT	CASQRAGGAGELFF
TRBD2	15	TRBV6-1	TRBJ2-3	large	TGTGCCAGCAGTGAAATAGCGGGTAGCACAGATACGCAGTATTTT	CASSEIAGSTDTQYF
-	16	TRBV9	TRBJ2-5	-	TGTGCCAGCAGCGTAGCGGCAGGGGCCAAAGGAGAGACCCAGTACTTC	CASSVAAGAKGETQYF
-	14	TRBV6-1	TRBJ2-6	-	TGTGCCAGCGGGCAGAACTCTGGGGCCAACGTCCTGACTTTC	CASGQNSGANVLTF
-	11	TRBV6-1	TRBJ2-2	large	TGTGCCAGCCCGAACACCGGGGAGCTGTTTTTT	CASPNTGELFF
-	18	TRBV4-1	TRBJ1-2	large	TGCGCCAGCAGCCAAGATAAGCCAGGGGCGCCTACCAACTATGGCTACACCTTC	CASSQDKPGAPTNYGYTF
-	14	TRBV10-3	TRBJ2-3	-	TGTGCCATCAGTGGGTCCAGAACCAAAGACATTCAGTATTTT	CAISGSRTKDIQYF
TRBD1	14	TRBV6-1	TRBJ1-1	once	TGTGCCAGCAGCCGAGACAGGGTGAACACTGAAGCTTTCTTT	CASSRDRVNTEAFF
TRBD1	16	TRBV6-1	TRBJ1-5	once	TGTGCCAGCACCGAGAGGACAGGGTGGGGAAATCAGCCCCAGCATTTT	CASTERTGWGNQPQHF
-	16	TRBV10-3	TRBJ2-3	-	TGTGCCATCAGGGGGGGTGGGGGCGGGGACCAAGAGACCCAGTATTTT	CAIRGGGGGDQETQYF
-	13	TRBV7-2	TRBJ2-5	few	TGTGCCAGCAGCTTCCAACGGCAAGAGACCCAGTACTTC	CASSFQRQETQYF
-	17	TRBV24-1	TRBJ2-5	-	TGTGCCACCAGTGATGTGAGCAGTAGCCCAAGCACAGAGACCCAGTACTTC	CATSDVSSSPSTETQYF
-	15	TRBV11-2	TRBJ2-3	-	-	CASSFGRGAVNTQYF
-	17	TRBV6-5	TRBJ2-5	-	TGTGCCAGCAGTTACTCGAATAGCCTTACAGCCCAAGAGACCCAGTACTTC	CASSYSNSLTAQETQYF
TRBD1	15	TRBV6-1	TRBJ2-7	few	TGTGCCAGCAGTGTACGGGGACAGGGAGACTACGAGCAGTACTTC	CASSVRGQGDYEQYF
-	16	TRBV6-1	TRBJ2-7	-	TGTGCCAGCAGAAACCGGGACGCTACTTTCTCCTACGAGCAGTACTTC	CASRNRDATFSYEQYF
-	12	TRBV20-1	TRBJ2-5	-	TGCAGTGCTAGTCGTGTACAAGAGACCCAGTACTTC	CSASRVQETQYF
TRBD1	15	TRBV6-1	TRBJ1-4	few	TGTGCCAGCATGCCCGAGGGACAGGGGAATGAAAAACTGTTTTTT	CASMPEGQGNEKLFF
TRBD2	19	TRBV7-3	TRBJ2-2	once	TGTGCCAGCAGCCCGAACGGACTAGCAGGGGCCATAAACACCGGGGAGCTGTTTTTT	CASSPNGLAGAINTGELFF
TRBD2	18	TRBV27	TRBJ2-4	-	TGTGCCAGCAGTCAGGGACTAGCGGGAGGCCTAACCAAAAACATTCAGTACTTC	CASSQGLAGGLTKNIQYF
-	14	TRBV10-3	TRBJ2-4	-	TGTGCCATCAGGGGGCTCAGTACCAAAGACATTCAGTACTTC	CAIRGLSTKDIQYF
-	14	TRBV6-1	TRBJ2-5	-	TGTGCCAGCAGTGAAGGGGGGCTGGGGGAGACCCAGTACTTC	CASSEGGLGETQYF
TRBD2	16	TRBV6-1	TRBJ2-1	-	TGTGCCAGCAGTGAAAGGGCGGGAGGCTCCTACAATGAGCAGTTCTTC	CASSERAGGSYNEQFF
-	16	TRBV6-1	TRBJ2-6	-	TGTGCCAGCAGTGAAACCCGGAGCGCTGGGGCCAACGTCCTGACTTTC	CASSETRSAGANVLTF
-	14	TRBV10-3	TRBJ2-3	once	TGTGCCATCAGTGAGTCCAGTACTACAAATATGCAGTACTTT	CAISESSTTNMQYF
-	15	TRBV6-1	TRBJ1-2	-	TGTGCCAGCAGGGATTCTCCCTTGGGTGGCTATGGCTACACCTTC	CASRDSPLGGYGYTF
TRBD2	11	TRBV6-1	TRBJ2-1	large	TGTGCCACCGGACTAGCAAATGAGCAGTTCTTC	CATGLANEQFF
TRBD2	16	TRBV6-1	TRBJ2-1	once	TGTGCCAGCAGTGACGTAGCGGGAGTGTCCTACAATGAGCAGTTCTTC	CASSDVAGVSYNEQFF
-	14	TRBV27	TRBJ2-2	-	TGTGCCAGCAGTTTAGGGGACACAACCGGGGAGCTGTTTTTT	CASSLGDTTGELFF
-	14	TRBV6-5	TRBJ2-2	-	TGTGCCAGCAGTTTTCGGACTGCTACCGGGGAGCTGTTTTTT	CASSFRTATGELFF
-	13	TRBV6-1	TRBJ2-5	-	TGTGCCAGCAGTGTATACAGACAAGAGACCCAGTACTTC	CASSVYRQETQYF
-	16	TRBV6-5	TRBJ2-1	-	TGTGCCAGCAGTACTCGGGACACCTCTTCCTACAATGAGCAGTTCTTC	CASSTRDTSSYNEQFF
-	19	TRBV11-2	TRBJ2-7	-	TGTGCCAGCAGCTTATCCCTTTGGACCCTCCGGGGACGGGCGTACGAGCAGTACTTC	CASSLSLWTLRGRAYEQYF
-	16	TRBV7-2	TRBJ2-1	-	TGTGCCAGCAGCTTAGGGGCTAGCGTAAAGGGCAATGAGCAGTTCTTC	CASSLGASVKGNEQFF
TRBD2	19	TRBV6-1	TRBJ2-4	-	TGTGCCAGCAGGTCCGGCCGTGTCGGGGGGAAGGGAGGCAAAAATACGCAGTACTTC	CASRSGRVGGKGGKNTQYF
TRBD2	17	TRBV6-1	TRBJ2-4	-	TGTGCCAGCAGTGAAGTGAGCGGGGACTGGGCCAAAAACATTCAGTACTTC	CASSEVSGDWAKNIQYF
TRBD2	15	TRBV12-3/TRBV12-4	TRBJ2-4	-	TGTGCCAGCAGTTTAAGCGGGAGAACCAAAAACATTCAGTACTTC	CASSLSGRTKNIQYF
TRBD2	17	TRBV12-3/TRBV12-4	TRBJ2-5	-	TGTGCCAGCAGTTCAAGGACTAGCGGGAGGGTGGGGGAGACCCAGTACTTC	CASSSRTSGRVGETQYF
TRBD2	16	TRBV11-3	TRBJ2-5	-	TGTGCCAGCAGCTTACAAGCGGGAGGGCCGGAGGAGACCCAGTACTTC	CASSLQAGGPEETQYF
-	14	TRBV6-1	TRBJ2-2	-	TGTGCCAGCAGTGAACAGGGGCCGGGCGGGGAGCTGTTTTTT	CASSEQGPGGELFF
-	14	TRBV10-3	TRBJ2-3	-	TGTGCCATCAGTGGGCCCAGTGCCAAAAACATTCAGTATTTC	CAISGPSAKNIQYF
TRBD2	14	TRBV11-3	TRBJ2-7	-	TGTGCCAGCAGCTCCGGGACTAGCGGTTACGAGCAGTACTTC	CASSSGTSGYEQYF
-	15	TRBV6-5	TRBJ1-2	-	TGTGCCAGCAGTTCGGCGGGAGCGCCTAACTATGGCTACACCTTC	CASSSAGAPNYGYTF
TRBD2	15	TRBV12-3/TRBV12-4	TRBJ2-3	-	TGTGCCAGCAGTTTAGTAGCGGGAGGAAGAGATACGCAGTATTTT	CASSLVAGGRDTQYF
-	15	TRBV4-3	TRBJ2-1	-	TGCGCCAGCAGCCAAGCGGAGGGGGGCTACAATGAGCAGTTCTTC	CASSQAEGGYNEQFF
TRBD1	15	TRBV9	TRBJ2-7	-	TGTGCCAGCAGCGTAGAGGCAGGGGGCTCCTACGAGCAGTACTTC	CASSVEAGGSYEQYF
TRBD1	14	TRBV6-1	TRBJ2-4	-	TGTGCCAGCAGTGCAACAGGGGGCACAAACATTCAGTACTTC	CASSATGGTNIQYF
-	14	TRBV4-3	TRBJ2-2	medium-sized	TGCGCCAGCAGCCAATCCAGTAACACCGGGGAGCTGTTTTTT	CASSQSSNTGELFF
TRBD2	15	TRBV6-1	TRBJ2-1	-	TGTGCCAGCAGCAAGACTAGCGGCTCCTACAATGAGCAGTTCTTC	CASSKTSGSYNEQFF
-	16	TRBV4-1	TRBJ2-3	-	TGCGCCAGCAGGGAGCAGGGTGGCGTGGGCCCAGAGACGCAGTATTTT	CASREQGGVGPETQYF
-	16	TRBV6-1	TRBJ2-5	once	TGTGCCAGCAAGGAAAACCCAGGGGTGGTTCAAGAGACCCAGTACTTC	CASKENPGVVQETQYF
-	13	TRBV6-1	TRBJ2-7	-	TGTGCCAGCAGTGTGAAGGGGTCGTACGAGCAGTACTTC	CASSVKGSYEQYF
TRBD1	15	TRBV6-5	TRBJ1-5	-	TGTGCCAGCAGTTACGGGACAGGGTCAGATCAGCCCCAGCATTTT	CASSYGTGSDQPQHF
TRBD2	15	TRBV7-7	TRBJ2-1	few	TGTGCTAGCAGCTTAGTAGCGGGAGGGAATAATGAGCAGTTCTTC	CASSLVAGGNNEQFF